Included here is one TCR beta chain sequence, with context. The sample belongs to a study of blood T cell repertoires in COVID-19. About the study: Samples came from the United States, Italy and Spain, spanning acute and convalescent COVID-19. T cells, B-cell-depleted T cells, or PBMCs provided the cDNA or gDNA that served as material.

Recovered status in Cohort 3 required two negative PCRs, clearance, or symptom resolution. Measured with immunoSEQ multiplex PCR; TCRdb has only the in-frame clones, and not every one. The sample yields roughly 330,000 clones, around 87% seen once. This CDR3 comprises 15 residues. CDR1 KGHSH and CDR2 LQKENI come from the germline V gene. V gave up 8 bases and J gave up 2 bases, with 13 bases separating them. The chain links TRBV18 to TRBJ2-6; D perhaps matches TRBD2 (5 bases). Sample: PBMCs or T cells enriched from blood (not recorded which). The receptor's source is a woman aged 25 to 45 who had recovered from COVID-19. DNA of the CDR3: TGTGCCAGCACCCTTACGAGGGCTGGGGCCAACGTCCTGACTTTC. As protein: CASTLTRAGANVLTF.